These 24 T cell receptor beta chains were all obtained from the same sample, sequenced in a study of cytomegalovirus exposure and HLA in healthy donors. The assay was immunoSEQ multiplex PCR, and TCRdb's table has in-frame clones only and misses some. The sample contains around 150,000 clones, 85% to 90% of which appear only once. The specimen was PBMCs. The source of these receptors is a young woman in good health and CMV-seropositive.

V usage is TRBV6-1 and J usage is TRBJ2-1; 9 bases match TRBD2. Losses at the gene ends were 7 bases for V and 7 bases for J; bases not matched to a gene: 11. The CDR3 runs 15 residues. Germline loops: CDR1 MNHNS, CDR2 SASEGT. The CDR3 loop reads CASTKPGLASNEQFF. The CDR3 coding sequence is TGTGCCAGCACCAAGCCAGGACTAGCGTCAAATGAGCAGTTCTTC.

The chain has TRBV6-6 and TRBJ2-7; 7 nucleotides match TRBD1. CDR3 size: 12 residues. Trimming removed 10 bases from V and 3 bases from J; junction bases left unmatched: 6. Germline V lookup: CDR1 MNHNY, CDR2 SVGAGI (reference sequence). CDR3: CATWGQNYEQYF. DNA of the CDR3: TGTGCCACCTGGGGACAGAACTACGAGCAGTACTTC.

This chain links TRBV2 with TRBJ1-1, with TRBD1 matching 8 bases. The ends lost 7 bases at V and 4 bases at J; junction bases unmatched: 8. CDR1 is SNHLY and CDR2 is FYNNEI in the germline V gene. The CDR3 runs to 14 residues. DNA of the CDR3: TGTGCCAGCAAAGGATTTCAGGGGGCCACTGAAGCTTTCTTT. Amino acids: CASKGFQGATEAFF.

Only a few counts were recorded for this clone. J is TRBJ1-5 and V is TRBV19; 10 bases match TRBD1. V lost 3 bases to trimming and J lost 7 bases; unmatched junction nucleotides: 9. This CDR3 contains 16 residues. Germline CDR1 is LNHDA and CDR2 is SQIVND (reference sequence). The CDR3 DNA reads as TGTGCCAGTAGTATCCCCGGACAGGGGGGAGGGCAGCCCCAGCATTTT. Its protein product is CASSIPGQGGGQPQHF.

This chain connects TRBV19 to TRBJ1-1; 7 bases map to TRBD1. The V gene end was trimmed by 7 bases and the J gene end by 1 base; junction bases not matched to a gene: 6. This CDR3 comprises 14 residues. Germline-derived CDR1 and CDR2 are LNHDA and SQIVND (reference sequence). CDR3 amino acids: CASIRQGRNTEAFF. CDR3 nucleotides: TGTGCCAGTATCCGACAGGGAAGGAACACTGAAGCTTTCTTT.

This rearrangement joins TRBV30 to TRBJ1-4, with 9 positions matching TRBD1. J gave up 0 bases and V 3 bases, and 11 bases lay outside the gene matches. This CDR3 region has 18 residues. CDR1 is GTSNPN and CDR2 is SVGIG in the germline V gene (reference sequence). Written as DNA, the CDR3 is TGTGCCTGGAGCCCACCAGACAGGGGGAGAGCAACTAATGAAAAACTGTTTTTT. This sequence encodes CAWSPPDRGRATNEKLFF. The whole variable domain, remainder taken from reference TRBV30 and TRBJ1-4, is SQTIHQWPATLVQPVGSPLSLECTVEGTSNPNLYWYRQAAGRGLQLLFYSVGIGQISSEVPQNLSASRPQDRQFILSSKKLLLSDSGFYLCAWSPPDRGRATNEKLFFGSGTQLSVL.

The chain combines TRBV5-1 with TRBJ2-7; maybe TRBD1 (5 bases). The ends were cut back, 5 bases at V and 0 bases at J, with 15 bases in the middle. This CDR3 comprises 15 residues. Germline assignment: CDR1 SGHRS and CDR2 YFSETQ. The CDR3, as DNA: TGCGCCAGCAGTCCACAGGTTACAAGCTCCTACGAGCAGTACTTC. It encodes CASSPQVTSSYEQYF.

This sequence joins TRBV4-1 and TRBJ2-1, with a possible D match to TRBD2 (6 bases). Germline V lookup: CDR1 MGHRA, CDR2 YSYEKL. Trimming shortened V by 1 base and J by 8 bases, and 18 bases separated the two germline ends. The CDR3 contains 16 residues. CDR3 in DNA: TGCGCCAGCAGCCAAGTCCGACTAGTTCCTAGCGATGAGCAGTTCTTC. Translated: CASSQVRLVPSDEQFF.

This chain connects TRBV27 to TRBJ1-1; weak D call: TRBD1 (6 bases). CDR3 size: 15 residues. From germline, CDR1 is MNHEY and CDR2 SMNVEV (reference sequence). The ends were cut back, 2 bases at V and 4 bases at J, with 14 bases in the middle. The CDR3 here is CASSLTDRSITEAFF. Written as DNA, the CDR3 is TGTGCCAGCAGTTTAACAGACAGGTCTATCACTGAAGCTTTCTTT.

CDR3 in DNA: TGTGCCAGCAGAAACCCGGGACAGGGTGGTACAGAGACCCAGTACTTC. Protein product: CASRNPGQGGTETQYF. The J gene is TRBJ2-5, the V gene TRBV7-2; 9 nucleotides match TRBD1. Germline loops: CDR1 SGHTA, CDR2 FQGNSA. Germline trimming cut 6 bases from V and 4 bases from J; bases unmatched to any gene: 12. This CDR3 is 16 amino acids long.

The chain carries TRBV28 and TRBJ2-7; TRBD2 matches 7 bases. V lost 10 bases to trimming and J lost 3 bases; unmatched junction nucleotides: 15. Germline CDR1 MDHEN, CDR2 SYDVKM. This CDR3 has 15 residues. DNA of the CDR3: TGTGCCACCCGGCGAGGGACTACAGGAAACTACGAGCAGTACTTC. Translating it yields CATRRGTTGNYEQYF. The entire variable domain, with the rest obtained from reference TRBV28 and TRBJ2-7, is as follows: DVKVTQSSRYLVKRTGEKVFLECVQDMDHENMFWYRQDPGLGLRLIYFSYDVKMKEKGDIPEGYSVSREKKERFSLILESASTNQTSMYLCATRRGTTGNYEQYFGPGTRLTVT.

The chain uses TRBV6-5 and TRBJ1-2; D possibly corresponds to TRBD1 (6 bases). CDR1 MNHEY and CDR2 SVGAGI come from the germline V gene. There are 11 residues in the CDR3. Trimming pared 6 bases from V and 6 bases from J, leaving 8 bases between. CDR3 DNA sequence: TGTGCCAGCAGCAGGGGAAATGGCTACACCTTC. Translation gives CASSRGNGYTF.

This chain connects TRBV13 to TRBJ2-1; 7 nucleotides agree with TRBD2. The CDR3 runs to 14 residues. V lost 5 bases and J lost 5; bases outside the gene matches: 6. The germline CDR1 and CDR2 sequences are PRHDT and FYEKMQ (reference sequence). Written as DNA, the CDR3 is TGTGCCAGCAGCCACCGACTAGCTCACAATGAGCAGTTCTTC. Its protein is CASSHRLAHNEQFF.

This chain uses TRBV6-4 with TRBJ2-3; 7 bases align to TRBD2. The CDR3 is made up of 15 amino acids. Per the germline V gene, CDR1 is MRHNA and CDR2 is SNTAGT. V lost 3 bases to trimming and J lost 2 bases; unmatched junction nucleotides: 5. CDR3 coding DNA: TGTGCCAGCAGTGAGGGAGGGTCTCACACAGATACGCAGTATTTT. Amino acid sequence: CASSEGGSHTDTQYF.

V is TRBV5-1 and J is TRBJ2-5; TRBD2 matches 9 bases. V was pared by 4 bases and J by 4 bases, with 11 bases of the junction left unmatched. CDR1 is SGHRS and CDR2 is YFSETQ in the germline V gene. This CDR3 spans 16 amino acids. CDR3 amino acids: CASSTGGSGRGETQYF. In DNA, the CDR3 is TGCGCCAGCAGCACCGGGGGTAGCGGGAGAGGAGAGACCCAGTACTTC.

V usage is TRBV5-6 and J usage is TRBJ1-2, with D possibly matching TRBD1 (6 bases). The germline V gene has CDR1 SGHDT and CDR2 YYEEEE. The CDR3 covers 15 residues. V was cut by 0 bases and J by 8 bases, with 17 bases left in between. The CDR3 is CASSLGGLTGIGYTF. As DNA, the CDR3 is TGTGCCAGCAGCTTGGGGGGCCTCACAGGGATCGGCTACACCTTC.

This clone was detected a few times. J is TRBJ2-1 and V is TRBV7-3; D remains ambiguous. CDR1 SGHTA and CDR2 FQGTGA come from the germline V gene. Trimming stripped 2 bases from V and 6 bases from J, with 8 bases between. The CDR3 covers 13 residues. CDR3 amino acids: CASSLQLFNEQFF. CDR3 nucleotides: TGTGCCAGCAGCTTACAACTATTCAATGAGCAGTTCTTC.

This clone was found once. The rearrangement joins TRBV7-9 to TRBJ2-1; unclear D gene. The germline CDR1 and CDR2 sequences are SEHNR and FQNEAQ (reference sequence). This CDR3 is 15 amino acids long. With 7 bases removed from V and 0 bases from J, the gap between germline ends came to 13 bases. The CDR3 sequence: CASTQPPSSYNEQFF. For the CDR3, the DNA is TGTGCCAGCACCCAACCTCCTAGCTCCTACAATGAGCAGTTCTTC.

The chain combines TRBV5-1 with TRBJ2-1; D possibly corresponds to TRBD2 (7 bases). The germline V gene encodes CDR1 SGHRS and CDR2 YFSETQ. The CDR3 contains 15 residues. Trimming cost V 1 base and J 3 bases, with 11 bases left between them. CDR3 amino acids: CASSLTAGHYNEQFF. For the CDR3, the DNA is TGCGCCAGCAGCTTGACAGCGGGACACTACAATGAGCAGTTCTTC. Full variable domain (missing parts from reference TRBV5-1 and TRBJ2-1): KAGVTQTPRYLIKTRGQQVTLSCSPISGHRSVSWYQQTPGQGLQFLFEYFSETQRNKGNFPGRFSGRQFSNSRSEMNVSTLELGDSALYLCASSLTAGHYNEQFFGPGTRLTVL.

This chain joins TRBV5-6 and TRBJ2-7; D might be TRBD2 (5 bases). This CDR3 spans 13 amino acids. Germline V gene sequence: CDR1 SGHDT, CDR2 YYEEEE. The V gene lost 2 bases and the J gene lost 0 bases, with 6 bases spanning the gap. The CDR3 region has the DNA TGTGCCAGCAGCTTTGCGGGCTCCTACGAGCAGTACTTC. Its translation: CASSFAGSYEQYF.

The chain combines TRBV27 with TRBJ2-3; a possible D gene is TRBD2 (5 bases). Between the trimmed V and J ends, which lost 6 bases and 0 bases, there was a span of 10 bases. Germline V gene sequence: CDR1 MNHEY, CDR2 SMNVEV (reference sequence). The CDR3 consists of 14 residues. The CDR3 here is CASRRVGSTDTQYF. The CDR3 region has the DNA TGTGCCAGCAGGCGGGTGGGCAGCACAGATACGCAGTATTTT.

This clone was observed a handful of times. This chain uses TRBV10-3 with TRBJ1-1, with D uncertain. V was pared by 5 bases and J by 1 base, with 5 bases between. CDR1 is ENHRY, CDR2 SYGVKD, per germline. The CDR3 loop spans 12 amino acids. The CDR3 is CAISRQNTEAFF. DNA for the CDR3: TGTGCCATCAGTCGACAGAACACTGAAGCTTTCTTT.

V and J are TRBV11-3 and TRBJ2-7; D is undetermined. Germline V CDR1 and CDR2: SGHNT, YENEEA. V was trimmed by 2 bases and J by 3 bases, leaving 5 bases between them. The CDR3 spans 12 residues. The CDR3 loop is CASSLQDYEQYF. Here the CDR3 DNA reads TGTGCCAGCAGCTTACAGGACTACGAGCAGTACTTC.

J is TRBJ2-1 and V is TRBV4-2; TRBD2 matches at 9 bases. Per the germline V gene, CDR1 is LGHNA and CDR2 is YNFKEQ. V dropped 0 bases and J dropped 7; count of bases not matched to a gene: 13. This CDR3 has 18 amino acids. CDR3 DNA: TGTGCCAGCAGCCAAGATTCGGGTGGCGGGAGGGCGAGGAATGAGCAGTTCTTC. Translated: CASSQDSGGGRARNEQFF.